This T cell receptor (beta chain) was recorded in a study of vaccination and CD4 T cells after COVID-19. V dropped 4 bases and J dropped 7 bases, with 9 bases sitting between them. The CDR3 has 12 residues. The germline gives CDR1 MNHEY, CDR2 SVGAGI. Regarding this clonotype: What it binds is not known.

The study sequenced cultured CD4+ T cell DNA using the Oncomine TCR Beta short-read assay. A single record per CDR3 protein comes from TCRdb applying MiXCR to the PCR reads. The top ten clones hold under 6.5% of a sample with about 26,000 distinct CDR3 sequences, less than 65% of them seen once. Sample treatment: roughly 10-day PBMC culture with coronavirus spike peptide pools or control peptides (ViraFEST assay). The TCR originated in a human donor who had recovered from COVID-19. The sequenced material came from CD4+ T cells from blood, cultured in vitro. V is TRBV6-5 and J is TRBJ2-3, with D tentatively TRBD2 (6 bases). The CDR3 coding sequence is TGTGCCAGCAGTTCGGACTACCATACGCAGTATTTT. This encodes CASSSDYHTQYF.